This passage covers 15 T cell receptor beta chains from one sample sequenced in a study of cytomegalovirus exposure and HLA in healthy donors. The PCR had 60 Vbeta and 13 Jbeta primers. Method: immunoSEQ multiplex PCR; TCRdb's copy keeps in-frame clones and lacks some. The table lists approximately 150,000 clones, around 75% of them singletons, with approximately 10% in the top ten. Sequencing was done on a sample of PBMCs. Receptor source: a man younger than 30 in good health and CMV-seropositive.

This CDR3 reads CASSLGTFNQPQHF. The CDR3 DNA is TGTGCCAGCAGCCTCGGGACTTTTAATCAGCCCCAGCATTTT. V gene TRBV7-2 combines with J gene TRBJ1-5; D is perhaps TRBD1 (5 bases). This CDR3 has 14 amino acids. Germline-derived CDR1 and CDR2 are SGHTA and FQGNSA. Trimming took off 5 bases at V and 4 bases at J, with 12 bases between the two ends. The full variable domain, completed using reference TRBV7-2 and TRBJ1-5, is GAGVSQSPSNKVTEKGKDVELRCDPISGHTALYWYRQSLGQGLEFLIYFQGNSAPDKSGLPSDRFSAERTGGSVSTLTIQRTQQEDSAVYLCASSLGTFNQPQHFGDGTRLSIL.

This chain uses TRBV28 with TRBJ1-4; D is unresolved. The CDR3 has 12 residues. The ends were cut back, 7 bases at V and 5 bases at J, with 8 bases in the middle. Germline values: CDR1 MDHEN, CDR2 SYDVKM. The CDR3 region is CASISQNEKLFF. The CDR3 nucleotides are TGTGCCAGCATCTCCCAGAATGAAAAACTGTTTTTT.

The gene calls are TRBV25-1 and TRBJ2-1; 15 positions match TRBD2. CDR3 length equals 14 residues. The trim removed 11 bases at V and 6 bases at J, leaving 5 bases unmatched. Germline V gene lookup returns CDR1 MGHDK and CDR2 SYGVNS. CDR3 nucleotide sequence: TGTGCCCCGAGGACTAGCGGGGGGGCCAATGAGCAGTTCTTC. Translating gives CAPRTSGGANEQFF.

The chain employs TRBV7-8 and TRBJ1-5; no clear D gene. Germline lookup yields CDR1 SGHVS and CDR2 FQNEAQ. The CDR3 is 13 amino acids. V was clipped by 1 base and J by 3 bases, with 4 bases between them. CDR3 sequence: CASSLELNQPQHF. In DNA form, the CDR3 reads TGTGCCAGCAGCTTAGAGCTCAATCAGCCCCAGCATTTT.

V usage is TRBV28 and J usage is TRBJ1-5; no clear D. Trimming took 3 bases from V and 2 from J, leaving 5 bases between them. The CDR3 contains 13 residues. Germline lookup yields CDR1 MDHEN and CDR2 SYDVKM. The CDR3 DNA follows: TGTGCCAGCAGTTTCGCAGGCAATCAGCCCCAGCATTTT. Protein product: CASSFAGNQPQHF.

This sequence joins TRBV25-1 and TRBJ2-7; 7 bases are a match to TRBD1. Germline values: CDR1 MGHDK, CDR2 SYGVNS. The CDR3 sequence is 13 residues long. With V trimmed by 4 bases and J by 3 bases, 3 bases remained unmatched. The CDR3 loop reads CASSGGQVYEQYF. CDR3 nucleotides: TGTGCCAGCAGTGGAGGACAGGTCTACGAGCAGTACTTC.

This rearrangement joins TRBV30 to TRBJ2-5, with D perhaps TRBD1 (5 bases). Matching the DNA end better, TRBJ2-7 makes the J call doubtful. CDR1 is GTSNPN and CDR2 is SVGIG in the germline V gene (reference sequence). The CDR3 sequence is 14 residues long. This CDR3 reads CAWSSVRASYEQYF. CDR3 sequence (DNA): TGTGCCTGGAGTTCGGTCAGGGCCTCCTACGAGCAGTACTTC.

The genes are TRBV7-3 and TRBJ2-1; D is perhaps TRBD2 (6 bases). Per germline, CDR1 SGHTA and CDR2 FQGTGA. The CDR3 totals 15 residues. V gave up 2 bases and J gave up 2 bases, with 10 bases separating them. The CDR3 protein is CASSLLATTYNEQFF. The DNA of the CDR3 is TGTGCCAGCAGCTTACTAGCGACTACCTACAATGAGCAGTTCTTC.

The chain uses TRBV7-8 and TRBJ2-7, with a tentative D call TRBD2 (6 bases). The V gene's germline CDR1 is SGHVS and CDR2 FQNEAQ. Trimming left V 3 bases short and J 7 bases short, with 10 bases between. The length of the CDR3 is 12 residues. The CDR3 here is CASSFVRGEQYF. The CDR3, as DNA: TGTGCCAGCAGCTTCGTCCGGGGGGAGCAGTACTTC.

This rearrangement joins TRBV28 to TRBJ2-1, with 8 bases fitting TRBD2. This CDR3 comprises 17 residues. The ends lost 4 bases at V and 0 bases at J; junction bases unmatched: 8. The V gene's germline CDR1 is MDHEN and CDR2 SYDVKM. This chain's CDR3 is CASSSTSGLSSYNEQFF. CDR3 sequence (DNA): TGTGCCAGCAGTTCCACTAGCGGCCTGAGCTCCTACAATGAGCAGTTCTTC.

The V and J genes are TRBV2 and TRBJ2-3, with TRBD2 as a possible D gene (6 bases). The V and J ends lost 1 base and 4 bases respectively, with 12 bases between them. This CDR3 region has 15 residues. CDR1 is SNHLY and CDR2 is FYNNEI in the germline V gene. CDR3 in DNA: TGTGCCAGCAGTGAAGTCGTGTGGGGGGCAGATACGCAGTATTTT. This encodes CASSEVVWGADTQYF.

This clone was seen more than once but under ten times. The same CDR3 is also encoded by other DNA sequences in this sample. The CDR3: CASSLSSYNEQFF. CDR3 nucleotides: TGTGCCAGCAGCCTCTCTTCCTACAATGAGCAGTTCTTC. The chain has TRBV7-2 and TRBJ2-1; D not resolved. V lost 5 bases to trimming and J lost 1 base, with 6 bases between them. CDR3 length: 13 residues. Germline assignment: CDR1 SGHTA and CDR2 FQGNSA. Complete variable domain (other parts from reference TRBV7-2 and TRBJ2-1): GAGVSQSPSNKVTEKGKDVELRCDPISGHTALYWYRQSLGQGLEFLIYFQGNSAPDKSGLPSDRFSAERTGGSVSTLTIQRTQQEDSAVYLCASSLSSYNEQFFGPGTRLTVL.

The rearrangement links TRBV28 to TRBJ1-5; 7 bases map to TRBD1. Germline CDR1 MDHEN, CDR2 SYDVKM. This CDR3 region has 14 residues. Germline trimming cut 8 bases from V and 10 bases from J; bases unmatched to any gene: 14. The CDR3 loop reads CASGAGGRNRPQHF. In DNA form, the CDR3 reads TGTGCCAGCGGGGCAGGGGGACGCAATCGACCCCAGCATTTT.

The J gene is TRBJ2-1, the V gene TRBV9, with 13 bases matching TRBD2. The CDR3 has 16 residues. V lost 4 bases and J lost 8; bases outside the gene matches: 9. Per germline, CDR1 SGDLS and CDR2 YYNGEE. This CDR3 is CASSIGLAGVGDEQFF. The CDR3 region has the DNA TGTGCCAGCAGCATAGGACTAGCGGGAGTGGGGGATGAGCAGTTCTTC.

CDR3 bases: TGTGCCAGCAGCCCGAAACTAGCGGGAGGGTCAGATACGCAGTATTTT. It codes for CASSPKLAGGSDTQYF. This sequence joins TRBV7-3 and TRBJ2-3, with 13 bases aligning to TRBD2. The V segment lost 5 bases and the J segment 4 bases; nucleotides outside the gene matches: 6. The CDR3 is 16 residues long. Germline V gene sequence: CDR1 SGHTA, CDR2 FQGTGA.